One and the same sample provided the 18 T cell receptor beta chains below, sequenced in a study of shared clonotypes between healthy human individuals. TCRdb keeps only in-frame clones here, not all; method: immunoSEQ multiplex PCR. The repertoire consists of about 2,500,000 clones, with around nine tenths occurring once and the leading ten covering roughly 0.14%. The sequenced material came from naive CD4+ T cells sorted from blood. Subset given: CD45RA+ positively selected. These receptor sequences come from a man between 18 and 29 years old in good health.

The chain has TRBV4-3 and TRBJ2-7, with 8 bases identical to TRBD2. CDR1 and CDR2 (germline): LGHNA, YSLEER. The CDR3 contains 17 residues. V was pared by 2 bases and J by 3 bases, with 12 bases of the junction left unmatched. CDR3 loop: CASSQNAAGAGNYEQYF. CDR3 nucleotides: TGCGCCAGCAGCCAAAATGCAGCGGGAGCGGGAAACTACGAGCAGTACTTC.

This clone was seen once. This sample also contains other DNA sequences that code for the same CDR3. For the CDR3, the DNA is TGCGCCAGCAGCCAAGGGCGCCGGTCCTACGAGCAGTACTTC. Residues: CASSQGRRSYEQYF. This chain connects TRBV4-3 to TRBJ2-7; D not resolved. The V gene lost 1 base and the J gene lost 1 base, with 8 bases spanning the gap. The CDR3 is 14 residues long. Germline V lookup: CDR1 LGHNA, CDR2 YSLEER.

V usage is TRBV30 and J usage is TRBJ2-5; a possible D gene is TRBD2 (5 bases). The CDR3 is 15 residues long. Trimming stripped 2 bases from V and 5 bases from J, with 18 bases between. Germline CDR1 reads GTSNPN; CDR2 reads SVGIG (reference sequence). Written as DNA, the CDR3 is TGTGCCTGGAGTCCTACGGGGTTTGTGGGGGAGACCCAGTACTTC. Encoded protein: CAWSPTGFVGETQYF.

The chain carries TRBV5-1 and TRBJ2-7; either TRBD1 or TRBD2 may supply D (6 bases each). The length of the CDR3 is 14 residues. Trimming took off 0 bases at V and 2 bases at J, with 9 bases between the two ends. CDR1 and CDR2 (germline): SGHRS, YFSETQ. The CDR3 protein is CASSLVEGAYEQYF. The CDR3 region has the DNA TGCGCCAGCAGCTTGGTGGAGGGGGCCTACGAGCAGTACTTC. The complete variable domain, with remaining parts taken from reference TRBV5-1 and TRBJ2-7, reads KAGVTQTPRYLIKTRGQQVTLSCSPISGHRSVSWYQQTPGQGLQFLFEYFSETQRNKGNFPGRFSGRQFSNSRSEMNVSTLELGDSALYLCASSLVEGAYEQYFGPGTRLTVT.

The J gene is TRBJ1-6, the V gene TRBV12-2; the table's D call, TRBD1, was not checked against the DNA. TRBV12-2 counts as a pseudogene. The CDR3 spans 13 residues. The CDR3 spells CASLQGLDSPLHF. The CDR3 DNA sequence: TGTGCAAGCCTACAGGGGTTGGATTCACCCCTCCACTTT.

This chain links TRBV18 with TRBJ2-6, with D hard to call. The CDR3 has 15 amino acids. Looked up from germline, CDR1 is KGHSH and CDR2 is LQKENI. Between the trimmed V and J ends, which lost 2 bases and 1 base, there was a span of 6 bases. For the CDR3, the DNA is TGTGCCAGCTCACCATGGGCGTCTGGGGCCAACGTCCTGACTTTC. It yields the protein CASSPWASGANVLTF.

The genes are TRBV4-2 and TRBJ1-1, with 10 bases lining up with TRBD1. There are 18 residues in the CDR3. The J segment lost 1 base and the V segment lost 0 bases, leaving 8 bases of the junction unmatched. In germline, CDR1 is LGHNA, CDR2 YNFKEQ. In DNA, the CDR3 is TGTGCCAGCAGCCAAGATCTTAGGACAGGGGGATCGAACACTGAAGCTTTCTTT. Protein: CASSQDLRTGGSNTEAFF.

The chain has TRBV11-2 and TRBJ2-7; D assignment may be TRBD1 or TRBD2 (5 bases each). V was pared by 5 bases and J by 6 bases, with 14 bases between. The CDR3 is 13 amino acids. Germline assignment: CDR1 SGHAT and CDR2 FQNNGV. This CDR3 reads CASSLRPGGEQYF. The CDR3 bases are TGTGCCAGCAGCCTGCGGCCTGGGGGCGAGCAGTACTTC.

This clone has only one observation. The chain couples TRBV12-5 to TRBJ2-1; no reliable D call. The CDR3 spans 11 residues. Germline CDR1 reads LGHNT; CDR2 reads FRNRAP. V was cut by 6 bases and J by 2 bases, with 2 bases left in between. CDR3 protein: CASGPYNEQFF. Here the CDR3 DNA reads TGTGCTAGTGGCCCCTACAATGAGCAGTTCTTC. Looking up the rest from reference TRBV12-5 and TRBJ2-1 gives the full variable domain: DARVTQTPRHKVTEMGQEVTMRCQPILGHNTVFWYRQTMMQGLELLAYFRNRAPLDDSGMPKDRFSAEMPDATLATLKIQPSEPRDSAVYFCASGPYNEQFFGPGTRLTVL.

V usage is TRBV7-3 and J usage is TRBJ2-3; the D gene could be TRBD1 or TRBD2 (5 bases each). Germline V gives CDR1 SGHTA, CDR2 FQGTGA. The length of the CDR3 is 18 residues. Trimming took 0 bases from V and 0 from J, leaving 16 bases between them. CDR3 nucleotide sequence: TGTGCCAGCAGCTTAACTGGACCGGGACGGAGTAGCACAGATACGCAGTATTTT. Residues: CASSLTGPGRSSTDTQYF. Full variable domain (rest looked up from reference TRBV7-3 and TRBJ2-3): GAGVSQTPSNKVTEKGKYVELRCDPISGHTALYWYRQSLGQGPEFLIYFQGTGAADDSGLPNDRFFAVRPEGSVSTLKIQRTERGDSAVYLCASSLTGPGRSSTDTQYFGPGTRLTVL.

The J gene is TRBJ2-5, the V gene TRBV5-6; D remains ambiguous. Per germline, CDR1 SGHDT and CDR2 YYEEEE. The CDR3 is 12 residues long. V was clipped by 5 bases and J by 3 bases, with 8 bases between them. This chain's CDR3 is CASSFSKETQYF. The DNA of the CDR3 is TGTGCCAGCAGTTTCAGTAAAGAGACCCAGTACTTC.

The chain combines TRBV10-3 with TRBJ1-1; D gene uncertain. With 2 bases removed from V and 0 bases from J, the gap between germline ends came to 4 bases. The CDR3 spans 13 residues. The germline CDR1 and CDR2 sequences are ENHRY and SYGVKD. CDR3 nucleotide sequence: TGTGCCATCAGTGAGGGTATGAACACTGAAGCTTTCTTT. This encodes CAISEGMNTEAFF.

This chain joins TRBV6-6 and TRBJ2-1, with TRBD2 matching over 8 bases. CDR1 and CDR2 from the germline V gene are MNHNY and SVGAGI (reference sequence). V lost 9 bases, J lost 0 bases, and 10 bases stayed unmatched. This CDR3 spans 16 amino acids. The CDR3 protein is CASTNSGKSSYNEQFF. The CDR3 DNA is TGTGCCAGTACTAATAGCGGGAAGAGCTCCTACAATGAGCAGTTCTTC.

The chain joins TRBV28 to TRBJ1-4; a weak D match, TRBD1 (5 bases). The V end was cut by 5 bases, the J end by 8 bases, with 18 bases between. The CDR3 totals 15 residues. The V gene's germline CDR1 is MDHEN and CDR2 SYDVKM. CDR3 nucleotide sequence: TGTGCCAGCAGTCATAGCGTGGGGGGTGGGGAAAAACTGTTTTTT. Its translation is CASSHSVGGGEKLFF.

The V gene is TRBV28, the J gene TRBJ2-7, with TRBD1 matching 9 bases. Germline assignment: CDR1 MDHEN and CDR2 SYDVKM. V lost 3 bases, J lost 6 bases, and 12 bases stayed unmatched. The CDR3 covers 16 residues. The CDR3 DNA reads as TGTGCCAGCAGTTTGACCACCGGGACAGGGAGGATCGAGCAGTACTTC. Encoded protein: CASSLTTGTGRIEQYF.

The rearrangement uses TRBV30 and TRBJ2-1; TRBD2 matches 7 bases. The CDR3 consists of 14 residues. CDR1 and CDR2 from the germline V gene are GTSNPN and SVGIG (reference sequence). With 2 bases clipped from V and 4 bases from J, the junction kept 5 bases outside the gene matches. In DNA, the CDR3 is TGTGCCTGGAGTTTGTGGGGGGGTTACAATGAGCAGTTCTTC. Its translation is CAWSLWGGYNEQFF.

This chain uses TRBV18 with TRBJ2-7, with a possible D match to TRBD1 (6 bases). Germline V gene lookup returns CDR1 KGHSH and CDR2 LQKENI. The length of the CDR3 is 13 residues. Trimming took 5 bases from V and 3 from J, leaving 11 bases between them. CDR3 loop: CASSSQGIYEQYF. DNA of the CDR3: TGTGCCAGCTCATCACAGGGAATCTACGAGCAGTACTTC.

This chain joins TRBV4-2 and TRBJ1-1; D not resolved. The CDR3 has 15 residues. V shed 2 bases and J shed 3 bases, with 13 bases lying between them. Germline V gives CDR1 LGHNA, CDR2 YNFKEQ. The CDR3 sequence: CASSQSDRLDTEAFF. In DNA form, the CDR3 reads TGTGCCAGCAGCCAATCGGACCGACTCGACACTGAAGCTTTCTTT.